Presented here are 3 T cell receptor beta chains from one specimen sequenced in a study of cytomegalovirus exposure and HLA in healthy donors. Primers: 60 Vbeta forward and 13 Jbeta reverse. Profiling relied on immunoSEQ multiplex PCR, and the TCRdb table lists in-frame clones only, not all of them. The repertoire holds over 110,000 clones, with 70% to 80% as singletons. The sequencing sample was made of PBMCs. Receptor source: a woman in her 40s in good health and CMV-seropositive.

The gene calls are TRBV19 and TRBJ2-6; TRBD2 might be the D (5 bases). Trimming stripped 4 bases from V and 0 bases from J, with 7 bases between. This CDR3 region has 15 residues. CDR1 is LNHDA and CDR2 is SQIVND in the germline V gene (reference sequence). The DNA of the CDR3 is TGTGCCAGTAGTACCCTAGCCTCTGGGGCCAACGTCCTGACTTTC. Translated, it gives CASSTLASGANVLTF.

The J gene is TRBJ1-2, the V gene TRBV2; TRBD1 matches 8 bases. The ends lost 5 bases at V and 6 bases at J; junction bases unmatched: 8. Germline V gene lookup returns CDR1 SNHLY and CDR2 FYNNEI. The CDR3 totals 14 residues. The CDR3 sequence is CASSPLQGVHGYTF. CDR3 bases: TGTGCCAGCAGTCCTCTACAGGGGGTACATGGCTACACCTTC.

The chain carries TRBV28 and TRBJ2-5; D ambiguous. Per the germline V gene, CDR1 is MDHEN and CDR2 is SYDVKM. With 2 bases removed from V and 5 bases from J, the gap between germline ends came to 9 bases. The CDR3 length is 13 residues. The CDR3 sequence is CASSLAGAETQYF. CDR3 bases: TGTGCCAGCAGTTTAGCAGGCGCGGAGACCCAGTACTTC.